The 25 T cell receptor beta chains below come from one sample, sequenced in a study of blood T cell repertoires in COVID-19. Only in-frame clones appear in the TCRdb table, and some are missing; sequencing was by immunoSEQ multiplex PCR. The sample lists roughly 200,000 clones, about four fifths occurring once. The sample consisted of peripheral blood. These receptors were collected from a man in his fifties with active or convalescent COVID-19.

The CDR3 reads CASSLGRGHTGELFF. The CDR3 nucleotides read TGCGCCAGCAGCTTGGGGCGGGGGCACACCGGGGAGCTGTTTTTT. The chain has TRBV5-1 and TRBJ2-2; D is perhaps TRBD2 (7 bases). The V end was cut by 0 bases, the J end by 3 bases, with 9 bases between. CDR3 length: 15 amino acids. Germline assignment: CDR1 SGHRS and CDR2 YFSETQ.

CDR3: CASSEVQIYGYTF. The CDR3 DNA reads as TGTGCCAGCAGTGAAGTACAGATCTATGGCTACACCTTC. The gene calls are TRBV2 and TRBJ1-2; no clear D. The CDR3 loop spans 13 amino acids. Trimming cost V 1 base and J 4 bases, with 7 bases left between them. Germline CDR1 is SNHLY and CDR2 is FYNNEI. The full variable domain, in which reference TRBV2 and TRBJ1-2 provide the parts outside the CDR3, is EPEVTQTPSHQVTQMGQEVILRCVPISNHLYFYWYRQILGQKVEFLVSFYNNEISEKSEIFDDQFSVERPDGSNFTLKIRSTKLEDSAMYFCASSEVQIYGYTFGSGTRLTVV.

The chain combines TRBV9 with TRBJ1-6; D remains ambiguous. There are 12 residues in the CDR3. V was pared by 3 bases and J by 12 bases, with 10 bases between. Germline V gene lookup returns CDR1 SGDLS and CDR2 YYNGEE. CDR3 sequence (DNA): TGTGCCAGCAGCGGCCCCGGTGGACCCCTCCACTTT. Its translation: CASSGPGGPLHF.

This chain links TRBV29-1 with TRBJ1-1, with 10 bases that match TRBD1. Germline-derived CDR1 and CDR2 are SQVTM and ANQGSEA. V lost 6 bases, J lost 5 bases, and 12 bases stayed unmatched. The CDR3 extends over 15 amino acids. The CDR3 nucleotides read TGCAGCGTCCCCTCGACAGGGGGCTATGGGACTGAAGCTTTCTTT. Encoded protein: CSVPSTGGYGTEAFF. The whole variable domain, remainder taken from reference TRBV29-1 and TRBJ1-1, is SAVISQKPSRDICQRGTSLTIQCQVDSQVTMMFWYRQQPGQSLTLIATANQGSEATYESGFVIDKFPISRPNLTFSTLTVSNMSPEDSSIYLCSVPSTGGYGTEAFFGQGTRLTVV.

The J gene is TRBJ2-7, the V gene TRBV7-3; 8 bases fit TRBD1. V gave up 5 bases and J gave up 6 bases; unmatched junction bases: 12. CDR3 length equals 15 residues. Germline V gives CDR1 SGHTA, CDR2 FQGTGA. The CDR3 region has the DNA TGTGCCAGCAGCCTAGGGACAGGTTTGATGGCCGAGCAGTACTTC. It yields the protein CASSLGTGLMAEQYF.

The rearrangement uses TRBV27 and TRBJ2-6; no firm D call. CDR1 MNHEY and CDR2 SMNVEV come from the germline V gene (reference sequence). The V and J ends lost 1 base and 0 bases respectively, with 4 bases between them. The CDR3 covers 15 residues. The CDR3: CASSLLASGANVLTF. The DNA for the CDR3 is TGTGCCAGCAGTTTATTGGCCTCTGGGGCCAACGTCCTGACTTTC.

This sequence joins TRBV6-1 and TRBJ1-2; 8 nucleotides line up with TRBD1. The germline V gene encodes CDR1 MNHNS and CDR2 SASEGT. This CDR3 contains 17 residues. With V trimmed by 4 bases and J by 0 bases, 10 bases remained unmatched. The chain's CDR3 is CASSASGTGAPNYGYTF. CDR3 nucleotides: TGTGCCAGCAGTGCCTCCGGGACAGGCGCTCCTAACTATGGCTACACCTTC.

The chain carries TRBV5-1 and TRBJ2-5, with D perhaps TRBD2 (6 bases). Per germline, CDR1 SGHRS and CDR2 YFSETQ. The CDR3 totals 15 residues. The V end was cut by 4 bases, the J end by 1 base, with 14 bases between. CDR3 sequence (DNA): TGCGCCAGCAGCGGCCGGCGCGGGGCCCAAGAGACCCAGTACTTC. Translating it yields CASSGRRGAQETQYF.

The chain couples TRBV2 to TRBJ1-6; 9 nucleotides align to TRBD1. With V trimmed by 6 bases and J by 6 bases, 6 bases remained unmatched. The CDR3 is 15 residues long. Germline CDR1 is SNHLY and CDR2 is FYNNEI. CDR3 coding DNA: TGTGCCAGCAGCTCAGGACAGGGGACTAATTCACCCCTCCACTTT. Translating it yields CASSSGQGTNSPLHF. The entire variable domain, with the rest obtained from reference TRBV2 and TRBJ1-6, is as follows: EPEVTQTPSHQVTQMGQEVILRCVPISNHLYFYWYRQILGQKVEFLVSFYNNEISEKSEIFDDQFSVERPDGSNFTLKIRSTKLEDSAMYFCASSSGQGTNSPLHFGNGTRLTVT.

The CDR3 DNA reads as TGTGCCAGCAGCCCGGGGGGTGGAGGGACACCCCTCCACTTT. This gives the protein CASSPGGGGTPLHF. The chain employs TRBV11-2 and TRBJ1-6; D is possibly TRBD1 (5 bases). CDR3 length equals 14 residues. Trimming took off 5 bases at V and 11 bases at J, with 16 bases between the two ends. Germline CDR1 reads SGHAT; CDR2 reads FQNNGV.

This chain connects TRBV19 to TRBJ1-3; D is unresolved. Germline CDR1 and CDR2: LNHDA and SQIVND (reference sequence). The CDR3 spans 14 residues. V was pared by 9 bases and J by 4 bases, with 16 bases between. The chain's CDR3 is CASTSLASGNTIYF. In DNA form, the CDR3 reads TGTGCCAGCACCTCCCTAGCGTCCGGAAACACCATATATTTT.

This clone was observed at least ten times. The rearrangement joins TRBV28 to TRBJ2-3, with a weak D call TRBD2 (6 bases). Trimming removed 5 bases from V and 9 bases from J, with 12 bases in between. The CDR3 totals 12 residues. Germline V gives CDR1 MDHEN, CDR2 SYDVKM. For the CDR3, the DNA is TGTGCCAGCAGTCAGCTAGCGAACACGCAGTATTTT. Translated, it gives CASSQLANTQYF.

The chain employs TRBV7-2 and TRBJ1-4, with D possibly being TRBD1 (5 bases). Germline CDR1 reads SGHTA; CDR2 reads FQGNSA. The CDR3 totals 16 residues. Trimming stripped 4 bases from V and 0 bases from J, with 12 bases between. The DNA for the CDR3 is TGTGCCAGCAGCTGGGCGGGGGGGGCAACTAATGAAAAACTGTTTTTT. This codes for CASSWAGGATNEKLFF.

The chain combines TRBV3-1 (or the pseudogene TRBV3-2) with TRBJ2-5, with TRBD2 matching over 7 bases. V gave up 7 bases and J gave up 1 base; unmatched junction bases: 9. CDR3 size: 15 residues. Germline lookup yields CDR1 LGHDT and CDR2 YNNKEL (reference sequence). DNA of the CDR3: TGTGCCAGCACTTCCCGGGGGGTCACCCAAGAGACCCAGTACTTC. It encodes CASTSRGVTQETQYF.

This chain connects TRBV6-5 to TRBJ1-1, with TRBD1 identical over 7 bases. Trimming at V came to 4 bases and at J to 0 bases, leaving 2 bases not matched to a gene. Germline lookup yields CDR1 MNHEY and CDR2 SVGAGI. The CDR3 totals 14 residues. CDR3 sequence: CASSSQGLNTEAFF. The CDR3 bases are TGTGCCAGCAGTTCACAGGGGTTGAACACTGAAGCTTTCTTT.

V usage is TRBV2 and J usage is TRBJ2-5; 8 bases agree with TRBD1. The germline CDR1 and CDR2 sequences are SNHLY and FYNNEI. With 4 bases clipped from V and 4 bases from J, the junction kept 5 bases outside the gene matches. The CDR3 is made up of 14 amino acids. This CDR3 reads CASSAGQGPETQYF. CDR3 nucleotides: TGTGCCAGCAGTGCCGGACAGGGCCCAGAGACCCAGTACTTC.

V and J are TRBV13 and TRBJ2-7, with D unresolved. Germline-derived CDR1 and CDR2 are PRHDT and FYEKMQ (reference sequence). CDR3 length: 14 residues. Trimming cost V 0 bases and J 0 bases, with 6 bases left between them. CDR3 amino acids: CASSLGQVSYEQYF. DNA for the CDR3: TGTGCCAGCAGCTTAGGGCAGGTCTCCTACGAGCAGTACTTC.

The rearrangement links TRBV19 to TRBJ1-2, with a tentative D call TRBD1 (5 bases). Germline values: CDR1 LNHDA, CDR2 SQIVND (reference sequence). This CDR3 comprises 14 residues. Trimming left V 7 bases short and J 3 bases short, with 15 bases between. This chain's CDR3 is CASTSPGEYYGYTF. The DNA for the CDR3 is TGTGCCAGTACCAGCCCGGGGGAGTACTATGGCTACACCTTC.

This sequence joins TRBV27 and TRBJ1-2; the match to TRBD1 covers 8 bases. The CDR3 sequence is 13 residues long. V was pared by 6 bases and J by 8 bases, with 8 bases of the junction left unmatched. CDR1 and CDR2 (germline): MNHEY, SMNVEV (reference sequence). The CDR3 spells CASRRQGAGGYTF. CDR3 nucleotides: TGTGCCAGCAGGAGGCAGGGGGCCGGGGGCTACACCTTC.

V usage is TRBV28 and J usage is TRBJ1-1; D remains unclear. From germline, CDR1 is MDHEN and CDR2 SYDVKM. Trimming cost V 2 bases and J 1 base, with 8 bases left between them. This CDR3 is 14 amino acids long. Here the CDR3 reads CASSLIGANTEAFF. The CDR3 DNA sequence: TGTGCCAGCAGTTTAATAGGAGCGAACACTGAAGCTTTCTTT.

This chain connects TRBV5-8 to TRBJ1-4, with TRBD1 matching over 8 bases. Germline-derived CDR1 and CDR2 are SGHTS and YDEGEE. The V and J ends lost 3 bases and 6 bases, in that order; junction bases with no gene match: 7. The CDR3 is made up of 15 amino acids. The DNA for the CDR3 is TGTGCCAGCAGCTCGCCGGGGACAGGAGATGAAAAACTGTTTTTT. This sequence encodes CASSSPGTGDEKLFF.

This clone showed up just once. CDR3 nucleotide sequence: TGTGCCAGCAGCTCCGGGGTATACAATGAGCAGTTCTTC. This encodes CASSSGVYNEQFF. The rearrangement links TRBV7-2 to TRBJ2-1; a possible D gene is TRBD2 (5 bases). CDR1 SGHTA and CDR2 FQGNSA come from the germline V gene. V was cut by 4 bases and J by 4 bases, with 8 bases left in between. The CDR3 contains 13 residues.

The J gene is TRBJ1-2, the V gene TRBV5-8, with 7 bases lining up with TRBD1. The germline gives CDR1 SGHTS, CDR2 YDEGEE. The length of the CDR3 is 15 residues. With V trimmed by 4 bases and J by 6 bases, 12 bases remained unmatched. The CDR3 is CASSRRGQVSDGYTF. CDR3 nucleotide sequence: TGTGCCAGCAGCCGACGCGGACAGGTTTCCGATGGCTACACCTTC.

This clone occurred once. Other nucleotide sequences from this sample produce the same CDR3. This chain links TRBV3-1 (or the pseudogene TRBV3-2) with TRBJ2-7; the D is unclear. Germline CDR1 LGHDT, CDR2 YNNKEL (reference sequence). The V gene lost 1 base and the J gene lost 4 bases, with 5 bases spanning the gap. The CDR3 has 12 residues. The CDR3 region is CASSQGGYEQYF. CDR3 DNA sequence: TGTGCCAGCAGCCAAGGAGGATACGAGCAGTACTTC.

This clone appeared a single time. V gene TRBV24-1 combines with J gene TRBJ2-2; a weak D match, TRBD2 (7 bases). Trimming removed 4 bases at V and 7 bases at J, with 15 bases between. This CDR3 spans 15 amino acids. From germline, CDR1 is KGHDR and CDR2 SFDVKD. CDR3 sequence (DNA): TGTGCCACCAGTGAGCGTACAGGGAGGGACGGGGAGCTGTTTTTT. The encoded protein is CATSERTGRDGELFF.